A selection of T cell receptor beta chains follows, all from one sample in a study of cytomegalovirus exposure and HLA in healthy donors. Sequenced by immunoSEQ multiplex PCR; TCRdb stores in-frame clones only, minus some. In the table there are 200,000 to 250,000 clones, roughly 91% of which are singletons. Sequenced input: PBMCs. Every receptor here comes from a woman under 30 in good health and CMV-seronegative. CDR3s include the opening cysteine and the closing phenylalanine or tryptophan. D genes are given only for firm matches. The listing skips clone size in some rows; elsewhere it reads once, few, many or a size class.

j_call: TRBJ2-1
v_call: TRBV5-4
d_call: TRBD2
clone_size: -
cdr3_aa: CASSGVTSGVYNEQFF
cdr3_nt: TGTGCCAGCAGCGGAGTGACTAGCGGGGTTTACAATGAGCAGTTCTTC

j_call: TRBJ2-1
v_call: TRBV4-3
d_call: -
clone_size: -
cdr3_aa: CASSQEAGLNNEQFF
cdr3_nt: TGCGCCAGCAGCCAAGAAGCAGGGTTAAACAATGAGCAGTTCTTC

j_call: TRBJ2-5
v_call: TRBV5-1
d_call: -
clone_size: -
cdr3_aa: CASSFGVRETQYF
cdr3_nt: TGCGCCAGCAGCTTCGGGGTTCGGGAGACCCAGTACTTC

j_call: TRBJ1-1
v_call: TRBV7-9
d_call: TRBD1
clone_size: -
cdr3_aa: CASSPRDSMNTEAFF
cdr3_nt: TGTGCCAGCAGCCCGCGGGACAGCATGAACACTGAAGCTTTCTTT

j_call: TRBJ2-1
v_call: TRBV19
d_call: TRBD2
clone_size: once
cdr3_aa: CASESGSVNEQFF
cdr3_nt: TGTGCCAGTGAGAGCGGGAGCGTGAATGAGCAGTTCTTC

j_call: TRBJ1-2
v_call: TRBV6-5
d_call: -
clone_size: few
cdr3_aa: CASSKQGSYGYTF
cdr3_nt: TGTGCCAGCAGTAAACAGGGAAGCTATGGCTACACCTTC

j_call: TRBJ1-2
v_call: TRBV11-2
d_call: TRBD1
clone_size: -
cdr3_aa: CASSRIQGAESGYTF
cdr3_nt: TGTGCCAGCAGCCGAATCCAGGGGGCGGAATCTGGCTACACCTTC

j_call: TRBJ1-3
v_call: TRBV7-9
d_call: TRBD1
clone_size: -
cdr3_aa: CSSSLADRGFGNTIYF
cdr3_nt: TGTTCCAGCAGCCTAGCCGACAGGGGCTTTGGAAACACCATATATTTT

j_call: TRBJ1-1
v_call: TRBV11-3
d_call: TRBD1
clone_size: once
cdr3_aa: CASSNRGDRDTEAFF
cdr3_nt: TGTGCCAGCAGCAACCGGGGGGACAGGGACACTGAAGCTTTCTTT

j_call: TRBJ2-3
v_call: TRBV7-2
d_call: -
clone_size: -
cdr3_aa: CASSFSGPLADTQYF
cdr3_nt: TGTGCCAGCAGCTTTTCTGGGCCCCTTGCAGATACGCAGTATTTT

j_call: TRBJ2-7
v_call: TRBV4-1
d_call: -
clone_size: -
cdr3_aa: CASSQEPGYEQYF
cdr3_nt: TGCGCCAGCAGCCAAGAACCAGGCTACGAGCAGTACTTC

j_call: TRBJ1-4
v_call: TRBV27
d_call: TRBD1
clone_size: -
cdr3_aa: CASSPTGVYEKLFF
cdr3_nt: TGTGCCAGCAGCCCCACAGGGGTCTACGAAAAACTGTTTTTT

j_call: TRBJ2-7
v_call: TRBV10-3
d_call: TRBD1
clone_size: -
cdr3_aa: CAISTTLSGGIYEQYF
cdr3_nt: TGTGCCATCAGTACGACATTATCAGGGGGTATTTACGAGCAGTACTTC

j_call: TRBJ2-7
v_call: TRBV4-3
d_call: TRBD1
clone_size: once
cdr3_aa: CASSHTGDEQYF
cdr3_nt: TGCGCCAGCAGCCACACAGGGGACGAGCAGTACTTC

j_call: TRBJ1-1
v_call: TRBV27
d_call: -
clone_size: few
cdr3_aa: CASSSAGGSTEAFF
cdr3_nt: TGTGCCAGCAGTTCCGCGGGAGGAAGCACTGAAGCTTTCTTT

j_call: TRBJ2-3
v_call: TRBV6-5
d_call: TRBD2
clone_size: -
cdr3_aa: CASSYFGGSDTQYF
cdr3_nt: TGTGCCAGCAGTTACTTCGGGGGGTCAGATACGCAGTATTTT

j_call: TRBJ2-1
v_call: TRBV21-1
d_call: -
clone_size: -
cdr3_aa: CASSKLAGAGNEQFF
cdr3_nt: TGTGCCAGCAGCAAACTAGCGGGAGCTGGGAATGAGCAGTTCTTC

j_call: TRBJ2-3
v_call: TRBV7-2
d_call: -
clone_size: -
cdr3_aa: CASSLVSGNSDTQYF
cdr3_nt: TGTGCCAGCAGCTTAGTATCGGGGAACTCAGATACGCAGTATTTT

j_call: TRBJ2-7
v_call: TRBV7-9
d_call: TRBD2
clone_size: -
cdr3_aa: CASSLGPGGPVIGYEQYF
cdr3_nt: TGTGCCAGCAGCTTAGGACCGGGAGGGCCGGTTATAGGATACGAGCAGTACTTC

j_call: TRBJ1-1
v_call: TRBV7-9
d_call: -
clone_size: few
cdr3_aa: CASSLAGGSGTEAFF
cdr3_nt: TGTGCCAGCAGCTTAGCTGGGGGGTCGGGCACTGAAGCTTTCTTT

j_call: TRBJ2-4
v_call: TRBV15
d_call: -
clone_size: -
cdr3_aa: CATNPFGGKAKNIQYF
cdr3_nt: TGTGCCACCAACCCGTTCGGGGGTAAAGCCAAAAACATTCAGTACTTC